One and the same sample provided the 10 T cell receptor beta chains below, sequenced in a study of blood T cell repertoires in COVID-19. The repertoire was sequenced with immunoSEQ multiplex PCR; TCRdb's copy has only in-frame clones and lacks some. The sample has tens of thousands of clones, 70% to 90% seen once. The sample comprised peripheral blood. Every receptor here comes from a woman of 80 years or more with acute or convalescent COVID-19.

This clone was observed a single time. V and J are TRBV5-6 and TRBJ1-4, with D possibly TRBD1 on 5 matching bases. CDR1 is SGHDT, CDR2 YYEEEE, per germline. The germline V and J ends were trimmed by 4 bases and 4 bases, with 11 bases remaining between them. This CDR3 has 14 amino acids. This CDR3 is CASSPDRGNEKLFF. The CDR3, as DNA: TGTGCCAGCAGCCCTGACAGAGGTAATGAAAAACTGTTTTTT.

The chain uses TRBV6-5 and TRBJ1-2; TRBD1 aligns across 7 bases. The ends lost 6 bases at V and 4 bases at J; junction bases unmatched: 8. This CDR3 is 14 amino acids long. Germline CDR1 reads MNHEY; CDR2 reads SVGAGI. The DNA of the CDR3 is TGTGCCAGCAGACATAAGGGGGCTTCCTATGGCTACACCTTC. It translates to CASRHKGASYGYTF.

The chain is built from TRBV7-9 and TRBJ2-1; 11 positions agree with TRBD2. The J segment lost 4 bases and the V segment lost 3 bases, leaving 5 bases of the junction unmatched. The germline CDR1 and CDR2 sequences are SEHNR and FQNEAQ (reference sequence). There are 16 residues in the CDR3. DNA of the CDR3: TGTGCCAGCAGCTTTGGGGGACTAGCGGTATACAATGAGCAGTTCTTC. Encoded protein: CASSFGGLAVYNEQFF.

This clone was seen a single time. The chain has TRBV6-6 and TRBJ2-1, with 7 positions matching TRBD1. Germline lookup yields CDR1 MNHNY and CDR2 SVGAGI (reference sequence). The CDR3 is 13 amino acids. V trimming: 8 bases; J trimming: 8 bases; junction bases outside the gene matches: 9. CDR3 amino acids: CASGLGGGYEQFF. CDR3 DNA: TGTGCCAGCGGTCTAGGGGGCGGCTATGAGCAGTTCTTC.

The CDR3 DNA follows: TGTGCCAGCAGCCAAGTCGTGGACAGGGGGAACGAGCAGTACTTC. Residues: CASSQVVDRGNEQYF. This rearrangement joins TRBV14 to TRBJ2-7; 10 bases fit TRBD1. This CDR3 is 15 amino acids long. The germline V gene encodes CDR1 SGHDN and CDR2 FVKESK. The ends lost 1 base at V and 5 bases at J; junction bases unmatched: 5.

The chain carries TRBV11-3 and TRBJ2-1; tentatively, D is TRBD2 (5 bases). V was trimmed by 5 bases and J by 8 bases, leaving 13 bases between them. Germline lookup yields CDR1 SGHNT and CDR2 YENEEA. The CDR3 runs 13 residues. CDR3 amino acids: CASSTLAGYEQFF. DNA of the CDR3: TGTGCCAGCAGCACTCTGGCGGGCTATGAGCAGTTCTTC. Full variable domain (remainder filled in from reference TRBV11-3 and TRBJ2-1): EAGVVQSPRYKIIEKKQPVAFWCNPISGHNTLYWYLQNLGQGPELLIRYENEEAVDDSQLPKDRFSAERLKGVDSTLKIQPAELGDSAVYLCASSTLAGYEQFFGPGTRLTVL.

The V and J genes are TRBV19 and TRBJ1-5, with D possibly being TRBD1 (5 bases). CDR1 and CDR2 from the germline V gene are LNHDA and SQIVND (reference sequence). Trimming shortened V by 2 bases and J by 11 bases, and 22 bases separated the two germline ends. The CDR3 sequence is 16 residues long. CDR3 in DNA: TGTGCCAGTAGTATAAGAATGTCTGGGGGGTCATCGACCCAGCATTTT. As protein: CASSIRMSGGSSTQHF.

The J gene is TRBJ2-3, the V gene TRBV19; D uncertain. CDR1 and CDR2 (germline): LNHDA, SQIVND (reference sequence). The V end lost 3 bases, the J end lost 6 bases, and 4 bases lay between the germline ends. The CDR3 spans 11 residues. Written as DNA, the CDR3 is TGTGCCAGTAGTATCAGGGATACGCAGTATTTT. The encoded protein is CASSIRDTQYF.

The gene calls are TRBV6-5 and TRBJ2-7, with TRBD2 identical over 7 bases. Germline assignment: CDR1 MNHEY and CDR2 SVGAGI. V shed 10 bases, J shed 3 bases, and the junction held 3 bases outside the gene matches. The CDR3 has 11 amino acids. The CDR3 here is CATSGGYEQYF. The CDR3 nucleotides are TGTGCCACCTCGGGGGGCTACGAGCAGTACTTC.

J is TRBJ1-1 and V is TRBV6-5; D ambiguous. There are 14 residues in the CDR3. Germline loops: CDR1 MNHEY, CDR2 SVGAGI. V lost 6 bases to trimming and J lost 3 bases, with 14 bases between them. CDR3: CASSRINRDTEAFF. Written as DNA, the CDR3 is TGTGCCAGCAGCCGCATTAATAGAGACACTGAAGCTTTCTTT.